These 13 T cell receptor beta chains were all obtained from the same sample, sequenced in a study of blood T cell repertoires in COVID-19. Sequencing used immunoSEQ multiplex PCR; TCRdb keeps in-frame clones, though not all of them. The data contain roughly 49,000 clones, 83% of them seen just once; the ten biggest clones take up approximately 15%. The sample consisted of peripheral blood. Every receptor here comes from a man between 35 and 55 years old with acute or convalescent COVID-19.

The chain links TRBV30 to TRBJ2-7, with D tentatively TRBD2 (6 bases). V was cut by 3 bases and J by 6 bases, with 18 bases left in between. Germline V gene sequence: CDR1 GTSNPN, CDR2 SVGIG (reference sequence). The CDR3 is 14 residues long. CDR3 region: CAWSLTSRDTEQYF. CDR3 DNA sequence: TGTGCCTGGAGCTTGACTAGTCGGGATACCGAGCAGTACTTC.

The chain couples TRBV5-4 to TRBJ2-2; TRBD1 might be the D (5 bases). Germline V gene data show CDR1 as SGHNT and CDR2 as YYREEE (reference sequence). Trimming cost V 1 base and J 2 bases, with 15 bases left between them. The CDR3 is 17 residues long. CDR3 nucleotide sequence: TGTGCCAGCAGCTTGAGTAGGACAACCGATAACACCGGGGAGCTGTTTTTT. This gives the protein CASSLSRTTDNTGELFF.

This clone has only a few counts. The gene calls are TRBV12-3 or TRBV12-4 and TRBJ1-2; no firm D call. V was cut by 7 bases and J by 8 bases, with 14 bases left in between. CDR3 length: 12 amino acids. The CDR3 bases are TGTGCCAGCACCGCGAGCGGGAGGGGCTACACCTTC. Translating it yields CASTASGRGYTF.

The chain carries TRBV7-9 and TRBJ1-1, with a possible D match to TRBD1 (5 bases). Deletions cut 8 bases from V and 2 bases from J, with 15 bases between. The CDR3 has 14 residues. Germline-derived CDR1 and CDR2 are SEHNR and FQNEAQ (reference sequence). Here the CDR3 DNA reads TGTGCCAGCTCCAAGGACGGGGGAAACACTGAAGCTTTCTTT. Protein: CASSKDGGNTEAFF.

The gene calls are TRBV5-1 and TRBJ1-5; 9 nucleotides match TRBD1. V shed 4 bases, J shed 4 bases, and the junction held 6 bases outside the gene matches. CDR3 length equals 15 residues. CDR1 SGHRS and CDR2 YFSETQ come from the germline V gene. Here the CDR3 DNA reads TGCGCCAGCAGCACCGGGACAGGGAAAAATCAGCCCCAGCATTTT. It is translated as CASSTGTGKNQPQHF.

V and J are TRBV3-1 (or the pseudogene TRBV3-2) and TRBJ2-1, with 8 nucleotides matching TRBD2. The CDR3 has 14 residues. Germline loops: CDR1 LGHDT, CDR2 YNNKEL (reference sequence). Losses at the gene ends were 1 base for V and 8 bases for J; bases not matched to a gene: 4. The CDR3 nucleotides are TGTGCCAGCAGCCAAGGCAGCGGGGGTTATGAGCAGTTCTTC. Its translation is CASSQGSGGYEQFF.

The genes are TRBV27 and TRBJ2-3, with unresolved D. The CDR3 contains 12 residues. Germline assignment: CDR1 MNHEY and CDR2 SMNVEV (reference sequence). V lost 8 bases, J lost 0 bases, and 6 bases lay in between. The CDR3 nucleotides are TGTGCCAGCCGCGGAAGCACAGATACGCAGTATTTT. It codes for CASRGSTDTQYF.

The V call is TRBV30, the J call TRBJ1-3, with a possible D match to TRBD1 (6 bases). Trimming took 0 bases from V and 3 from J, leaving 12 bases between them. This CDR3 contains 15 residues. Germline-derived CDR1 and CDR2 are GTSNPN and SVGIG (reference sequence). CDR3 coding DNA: TGTGCCTGGAGTGTTAGGGGGAGTTTTGGAAACACCATATATTTT. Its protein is CAWSVRGSFGNTIYF.

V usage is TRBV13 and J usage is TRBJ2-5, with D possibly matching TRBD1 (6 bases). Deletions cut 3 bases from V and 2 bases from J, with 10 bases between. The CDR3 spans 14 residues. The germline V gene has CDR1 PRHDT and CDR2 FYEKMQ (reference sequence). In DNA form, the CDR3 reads TGTGCCAGCAGCTTTGAGGGGGAACAAGAGACCCAGTACTTC. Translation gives CASSFEGEQETQYF.

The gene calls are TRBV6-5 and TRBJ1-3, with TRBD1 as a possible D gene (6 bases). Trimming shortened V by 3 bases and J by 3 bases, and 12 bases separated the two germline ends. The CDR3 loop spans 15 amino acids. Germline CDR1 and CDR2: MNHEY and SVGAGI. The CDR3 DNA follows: TGTGCCAGCAGTTATGAGGGGGGGGTTGGAAACACCATATATTTT. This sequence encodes CASSYEGGVGNTIYF.

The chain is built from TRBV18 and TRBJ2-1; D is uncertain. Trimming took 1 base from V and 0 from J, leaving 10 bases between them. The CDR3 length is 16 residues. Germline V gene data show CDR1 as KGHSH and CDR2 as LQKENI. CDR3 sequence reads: CASSPLLDSSYNEQFF. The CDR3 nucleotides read TGTGCCAGCTCACCACTGCTAGATAGCTCCTACAATGAGCAGTTCTTC. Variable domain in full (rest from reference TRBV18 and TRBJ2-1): NAGVMQNPRHLVRRRGQEARLRCSPMKGHSHVYWYRQLPEEGLKFMVYLQKENIIDESGMPKERFSAEFPKEGPSILRIQQVVRGDSAAYFCASSPLLDSSYNEQFFGPGTRLTVL.

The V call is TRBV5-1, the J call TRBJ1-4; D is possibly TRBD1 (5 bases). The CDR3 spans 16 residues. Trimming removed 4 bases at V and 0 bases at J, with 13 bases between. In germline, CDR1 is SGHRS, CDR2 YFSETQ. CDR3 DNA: TGCGCCAGCAGCAGACAGTTTAGCTCAACTAATGAAAAACTGTTTTTT. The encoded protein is CASSRQFSSTNEKLFF. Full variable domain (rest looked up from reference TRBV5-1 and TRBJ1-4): KAGVTQTPRYLIKTRGQQVTLSCSPISGHRSVSWYQQTPGQGLQFLFEYFSETQRNKGNFPGRFSGRQFSNSRSEMNVSTLELGDSALYLCASSRQFSSTNEKLFFGSGTQLSVL.

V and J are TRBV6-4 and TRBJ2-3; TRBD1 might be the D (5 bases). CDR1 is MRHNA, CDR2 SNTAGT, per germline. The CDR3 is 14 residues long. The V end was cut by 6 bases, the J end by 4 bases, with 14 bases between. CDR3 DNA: TGTGCCAGCAGCGAGGTCCAGGGATCAGATACGCAGTATTTT. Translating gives CASSEVQGSDTQYF.